The text below deals with one TCR beta chain. Individuals aged roughly 18 to 95 years were recruited from fewer than 30 US areas. Within 2 weeks before study entry, exposed participants met a COVID-19 case. V shed 4 bases and J 5 bases; nucleotides not matched to a gene: 14. The germline gives CDR1 LGHNA, CDR2 YNFKEQ. This CDR3 has 18 residues. The data are from a study of blood T cell repertoires in COVID-19. Sequencing used immunoSEQ multiplex PCR; TCRdb keeps in-frame clones, though not all of them. The sample holds approximately 250,000 clones, 88% seen once. The V and J genes are TRBV4-2 and TRBJ2-1, with 10 positions matching TRBD2. The TCR comes from a woman aged 40 to 50 who had been exposed to COVID-19. Sequencing was carried out using PBMCs or T cells enriched from blood (not recorded which). This CDR3 reads CASSLRNLAGGGHNEQFF. For the CDR3, the DNA is TGTGCCAGCAGCCTCCGGAATTTAGCGGGAGGTGGCCACAATGAGCAGTTCTTC.